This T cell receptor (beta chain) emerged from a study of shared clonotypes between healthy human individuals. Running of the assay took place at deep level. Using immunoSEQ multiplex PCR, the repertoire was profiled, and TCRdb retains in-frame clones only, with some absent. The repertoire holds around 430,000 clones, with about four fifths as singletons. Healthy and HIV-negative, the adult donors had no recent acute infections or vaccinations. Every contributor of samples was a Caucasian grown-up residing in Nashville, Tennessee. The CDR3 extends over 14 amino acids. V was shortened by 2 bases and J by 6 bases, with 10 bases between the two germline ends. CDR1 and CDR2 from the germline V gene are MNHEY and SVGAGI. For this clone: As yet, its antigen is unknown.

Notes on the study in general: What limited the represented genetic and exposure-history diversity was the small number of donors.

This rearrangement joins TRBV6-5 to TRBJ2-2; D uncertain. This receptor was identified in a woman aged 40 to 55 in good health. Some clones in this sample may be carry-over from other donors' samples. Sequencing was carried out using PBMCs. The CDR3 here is CASSYAAVAGELFF. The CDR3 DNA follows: TGTGCCAGCAGTTACGCCGCCGTAGCCGGGGAGCTGTTTTTT.